This T cell receptor beta chain was observed in a study of T-cell memory formation after mild COVID-19. From 5'RACE with constant-segment primers came TCR alpha and TCR beta cDNA libraries that carried sample barcodes and UMIs. TCRdb re-called the 5' RACE reads with MiXCR, one entry per CDR3 protein. The table includes some 150,000 distinct CDR3 sequences, about 6.1% detected once. This clonotype was picked up many times. The CDR3 has 16 amino acids. This sequence joins TRBV21-1 and TRBJ2-3. TRBV21-1 is described as a pseudogene. The sequence was collected from an adult woman who had mild COVID-19 (a few samples of this study predate the infection). Cell type and time point are not known. Input material: PBMCs or a T cell subset sorted from them (not recorded which). The CDR3 loop is CASSKVGRRSTDTQYF. The CDR3 DNA reads TGTGCCAGCAGCAAAGTTGGCAGGCGTAGCACAGATACGCAGTATTTT.